This TCR beta chain derives from a study of blood T cell repertoires in COVID-19. Study in general: PBMCs, B-cell-depleted T cells, or T cells provided the cDNA or gDNA that made up the material.

Method: immunoSEQ multiplex PCR; TCRdb's copy keeps in-frame clones and lacks some. The sample includes some 110,000 clones, over 70% of them seen just once. Germline V gene sequence: CDR1 SEHNR, CDR2 FQNEAQ (reference sequence). V lost 3 bases to trimming and J lost 5 bases; unmatched junction nucleotides: 5. CDR3 length: 14 amino acids. The sample taken for sequencing was peripheral blood. The clonotype originates from a woman aged 70-85 years with acute or convalescent COVID-19. The chain is built from TRBV7-9 and TRBJ2-7; 9 nucleotides line up with TRBD2. Here the CDR3 DNA reads TGTGCCAGCAGCTTTGAGGGGACTAGCCACGAGCAGTACTTC. Amino acids: CASSFEGTSHEQYF. Full variable domain (missing parts from reference TRBV7-9 and TRBJ2-7): DTGVSQNPRHKITKRGQNVTFRCDPISEHNRLYWYRQTLGQGPEFLTYFQNEAQLEKSRLLSDRFSAERPKGSFSTLEIQRTEQGDSAMYLCASSFEGTSHEQYFGPGTRLTVT.